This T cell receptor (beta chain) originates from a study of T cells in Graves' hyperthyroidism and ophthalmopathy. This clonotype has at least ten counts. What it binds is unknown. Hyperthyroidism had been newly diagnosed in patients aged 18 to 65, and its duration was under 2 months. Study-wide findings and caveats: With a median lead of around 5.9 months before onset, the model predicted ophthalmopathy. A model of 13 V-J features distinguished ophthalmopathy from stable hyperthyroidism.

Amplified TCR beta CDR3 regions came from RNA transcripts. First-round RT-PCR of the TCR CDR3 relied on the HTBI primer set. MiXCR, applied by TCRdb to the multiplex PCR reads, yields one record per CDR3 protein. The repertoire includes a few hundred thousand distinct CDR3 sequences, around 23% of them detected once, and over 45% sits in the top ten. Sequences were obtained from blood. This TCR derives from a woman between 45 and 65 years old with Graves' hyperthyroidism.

CDR3 region: CSARPSGYTDTQYF. DNA for the CDR3: TGCAGTGCTAGACCCAGCGGGTACACAGATACGCAGTATTTT. V is TRBV20-1 and J is TRBJ2-3, with a weak D call TRBD2 (6 bases). Trimming cost V 2 bases and J 2 bases, with 11 bases left between them. The CDR3 is 14 amino acids. Germline CDR1 is DFQATT and CDR2 is SNEGSKA (reference sequence).